The 22 T cell receptor beta chains presented below share a single source sample, sequenced in a study of T-cell reconstitution after alpha-beta-depleted transplantation in children. This sample's TCRbeta library carried unique molecular identifier barcodes. TCRdb used MiXCR to reprocess the PCR reads, holding one entry per CDR3 protein. Of around 700,000 distinct CDR3 sequences in the sample, about 12% were seen once. Specimen: PBMCs, collected before TCRalphabeta/CD19-depleted stem cell transplant. Source of these receptors: a girl under 10 years old with congenital amegakaryocytic thrombocytopenia, due to receive a stem cell transplant.

This clonotype has just a few counts. This sequence joins TRBV28 and TRBJ1-1, with a tentative D call TRBD1 (5 bases). CDR3 length: 14 residues. V lost 10 bases, J lost 1 base, and 16 bases lay in between. CDR1 is MDHEN, CDR2 SYDVKM, per germline. CDR3 bases: TGTGCCACCGTGGGGATGGGGGGGAACACTGAAGCTTTCTTT. It is translated as CATVGMGGNTEAFF.

This clonotype came up many times. The chain recombines TRBV11-2 with TRBJ2-1; 7 bases fit TRBD1. CDR1 SGHAT and CDR2 FQNNGV come from the germline V gene. Unmatched junction bases numbered 9, after V lost 1 base and J lost 0 bases. This CDR3 has 18 residues. CDR3 region: CASSLGGTAFRSYNEQFF. CDR3 sequence (DNA): TGTGCCAGCAGCTTAGGTGGGACAGCTTTCCGCTCCTACAATGAGCAGTTCTTC.

The chain is built from TRBV10-3 and TRBJ2-1; 14 nucleotides agree with TRBD2. This CDR3 is built from 16 residues. Germline trimming cut 0 bases from V and 6 bases from J; bases unmatched to any gene: 1. From germline, CDR1 is ENHRY and CDR2 SYGVKD. In DNA, the CDR3 is TGTGCCATCAGTGAGTCTGGGACTAGCGGGAGCAATGAGCAGTTCTTC. As protein: CAISESGTSGSNEQFF.

This clonotype was seen ten or more times. The J gene is TRBJ1-1, the V gene TRBV12-3 or TRBV12-4; no firm D call. V was shortened by 5 bases and J by 7 bases, with 8 bases between the two germline ends. The CDR3 length is 11 residues. CDR3 in amino acids: CASSKAVEAFF. The CDR3, as DNA: TGTGCCAGCAGTAAGGCAGTTGAAGCTTTCTTT.

The chain employs TRBV27 and TRBJ1-4, with D possibly matching TRBD1 (5 bases). V shed 3 bases and J shed 8 bases, with 10 bases lying between them. This CDR3 has 13 residues. In germline, CDR1 is MNHEY, CDR2 SMNVEV (reference sequence). This chain's CDR3 is CASSLGPKEKLFF. The CDR3 bases are TGTGCCAGCAGTTTGGGACCGAAAGAAAAACTGTTTTTT. Using reference TRBV27 and TRBJ1-4 for the parts outside the CDR3, the full variable domain is EAQVTQNPRYLITVTGKKLTVTCSQNMNHEYMSWYRQDPGLGLRQIYYSMNVEVTDKGDVPEGYKVSRKEKRNFPLILESPSPNQTSLYFCASSLGPKEKLFFGSGTQLSVL.

This clonotype has at least ten counts. The chain recombines TRBV6-5 with TRBJ2-5, with a tentative D call TRBD2 (5 bases). The CDR3 has 13 residues. Deletions cut 3 bases from V and 4 bases from J, with 9 bases between. Germline CDR1 is MNHEY and CDR2 is SVGAGI. The CDR3: CASSYGGSETQYF. The CDR3 nucleotides read TGTGCCAGCAGTTATGGCGGGTCAGAGACCCAGTACTTC.

The V and J genes are TRBV5-1 and TRBJ2-1; the D gene is possibly TRBD2 (6 bases). The CDR3 has 15 amino acids. Between the trimmed V and J ends, which lost 3 bases and 0 bases, there was a span of 10 bases. Looked up from germline, CDR1 is SGHRS and CDR2 is YFSETQ. CDR3 region: CASSSQTSSYNEQFF. CDR3 DNA: TGCGCCAGCAGCTCCCAGACTAGCTCCTACAATGAGCAGTTCTTC.

This clonotype was seen repeatedly, ten times or more. The chain recombines TRBV5-1 with TRBJ2-7; D might be TRBD1 (6 bases). CDR3 length equals 15 residues. CDR1 is SGHRS and CDR2 is YFSETQ in the germline V gene. The germline V and J ends were trimmed by 0 bases and 2 bases, with 12 bases remaining between them. The DNA of the CDR3 is TGCGCCAGCAGCTTGGCCGGACAGCCCACCTACGAGCAGTACTTC. Protein product: CASSLAGQPTYEQYF.

Worth noting for this clonotype: One base away lies a much larger clone, so this may be a sequencing read error. The chain is built from TRBV28 and TRBJ2-5; TRBD1 is a possible D gene (6 bases). This CDR3 has 15 amino acids. The germline CDR1 and CDR2 sequences are MDHEN and SYDVKM. CDR3 nucleotides: TGTGCCAGCAGAGCCAGTACAGGGACCCAAGAGACCCAGTCCTTC. Amino acid sequence: CASRASTGTQETQSF.

There are many counts of this clonotype. CDR3 protein: CATFSGSSYNEQFF. CDR3 sequence (DNA): TGTGCCACCTTTAGCGGGAGCTCCTACAATGAGCAGTTCTTC. V gene TRBV15 combines with J gene TRBJ2-1; 9 nucleotides match TRBD2. Per the germline V gene, CDR1 is LNHNV and CDR2 is YYDKDF (reference sequence). The length of the CDR3 is 14 residues. V dropped 8 bases and J dropped 0; count of bases not matched to a gene: 2.

In this sample, this clonotype turned up once. This chain links TRBV5-4 with TRBJ2-2; D is possibly TRBD2 (7 bases). Trimming removed 5 bases at V and 2 bases at J, with 13 bases between. Germline V gene sequence: CDR1 SGHNT, CDR2 YYREEE (reference sequence). This CDR3 contains 15 residues. DNA for the CDR3: TGTGCCAGCAGGGGGGGGCAGCCAAACACCGGGGAGCTGTTTTTT. Amino acid sequence: CASRGGQPNTGELFF.

The chain employs TRBV14 and TRBJ2-1; 13 positions match TRBD2. From germline, CDR1 is SGHDN and CDR2 FVKESK. This CDR3 comprises 16 residues. Trimming cost V 2 bases and J 12 bases; bases outside gene matches: 10. The CDR3 DNA follows: TGTGCCAGCAGCCAACCACTAGCGGGAGGGCCTAGTGGGCAGTTCTTC. As protein: CASSQPLAGGPSGQFF.

The V and J genes are TRBV20-1 and TRBJ2-5; TRBD1 or TRBD2 may be the D gene (6 bases each). Germline CDR1 is DFQATT and CDR2 is SNEGSKA (reference sequence). Trimming took 1 base from V and 5 from J, leaving 32 bases between them. This CDR3 is built from 20 residues. DNA for the CDR3: TGCAGTGCTAGAGTGGGGGGCGCTTTCGCTAGCCGACTATCTTCGGAGACCCAGTACTTC. Translation gives CSARVGGAFASRLSSETQYF.

This clonotype was counted ten times or more. The V gene is TRBV24-1, the J gene TRBJ2-5; D is unresolved. Trimming cost V 2 bases and J 4 bases, with 10 bases left between them. The CDR3 runs 14 residues. From germline, CDR1 is KGHDR and CDR2 SFDVKD. Here the CDR3 DNA reads TGTGCCACCAGTGATTGGAGAGATTCAGAGACCCAGTACTTC. Translation gives CATSDWRDSETQYF.

On this clonotype: Since a much larger clone is just one base distant, this may be a read error. In DNA, the CDR3 is TGTGCCAGCAAACCGACAGGGAGCAATTCACCCCTCCACTTT. It codes for CASKPTGSNSPLHF. V usage is TRBV12-3 or TRBV12-4 and J usage is TRBJ1-6; TRBD1 matches 7 bases. J gave up 7 bases and V 7 bases, and 7 bases lay outside the gene matches. This CDR3 region has 14 residues.

This clonotype occurred many times. The DNA of the CDR3 is TGTGCCAGCAGCTTCGGACTAGCGGCCTACGAGCAGTACTTC. Amino acid sequence: CASSFGLAAYEQYF. The chain has TRBV7-2 and TRBJ2-7, with 10 bases identical to TRBD2. This CDR3 region has 14 residues. V was clipped by 3 bases and J by 2 bases; unmatched bases: 1. Germline CDR1 and CDR2: SGHTA and FQGNSA. The entire variable domain, with the rest obtained from reference TRBV7-2 and TRBJ2-7, is as follows: GAGVSQSPSNKVTEKGKDVELRCDPISGHTALYWYRQSLGQGLEFLIYFQGNSAPDKSGLPSDRFSAERTGGSVSTLTIQRTQQEDSAVYLCASSFGLAAYEQYFGPGTRLTVT.

V and J are TRBV28 and TRBJ1-2; 9 bases fit TRBD1. CDR1 MDHEN and CDR2 SYDVKM come from the germline V gene. The CDR3 contains 15 residues. The junction had 7 bases not matched to a gene; V was cut back by 4 bases and J by 4 bases. The CDR3 nucleotides are TGTGCCAGCAGTTCCGACAGGGGGTCGGTCTATGGCTACACCTTC. This codes for CASSSDRGSVYGYTF.

This clonotype came up a few times. J is TRBJ2-1 and V is TRBV29-1, with D unresolved. CDR3 size: 12 residues. V was cut by 7 bases and J by 8 bases, with 15 bases left in between. The germline V gene has CDR1 SQVTM and CDR2 ANQGSEA. The CDR3 sequence is CSGGRVRDEQFF. CDR3 nucleotides: TGCAGCGGCGGACGGGTAAGGGATGAGCAGTTCTTC.

Only a few counts were recorded for this clonotype. The chain carries TRBV6-5 and TRBJ1-6, with D possibly being TRBD1 (6 bases). The CDR3 has 15 amino acids. V shed 4 bases and J shed 9 bases, with 16 bases lying between them. CDR1 is MNHEY, CDR2 SVGAGI, per germline. CDR3 protein: CASSSRQPDSSPLHF. The CDR3 coding sequence is TGTGCCAGCAGTTCCCGTCAACCGGACAGTTCACCCCTCCACTTT.

This clonotype was detected a few times. The chain has TRBV28 and TRBJ2-1; weak D call: TRBD1 (7 bases). Between the trimmed V and J ends, which lost 6 bases and 6 bases, there was a span of 24 bases. The CDR3 covers 17 residues. CDR1 and CDR2 from the germline V gene are MDHEN and SYDVKM. The CDR3 nucleotides are TGTGCCAGCAGAATCAGGGGGAGGAACCCAGGAAGCAATGAGCAGTTCTTC. Protein product: CASRIRGRNPGSNEQFF.

This clonotype occurred many times. The chain carries TRBV3-1 and TRBJ2-5, with TRBD2 identical over 11 bases. The CDR3 is made up of 15 amino acids. The germline CDR1 and CDR2 sequences are LGHDT and YNNKEL (reference sequence). J was trimmed by 5 bases and V by 4 bases; bases with no gene match: 6. Written as DNA, the CDR3 is TGTGCCAGCAGCCCCGTAGCGGGGGGGTTTGAGACCCAGTACTTC. Protein product: CASSPVAGGFETQYF.

This clonotype was seen repeatedly, ten times or more. The chain joins TRBV29-1 to TRBJ2-3, with 9 bases identical to TRBD1. J gave up 1 base and V 5 bases, and 1 base lay outside the gene matches. Germline V gene sequence: CDR1 SQVTM, CDR2 ANQGSEA. The CDR3 spans 13 residues. CDR3 residues: CSVRTGGTDTQYF. In nucleotides, the CDR3 is TGCAGCGTTAGGACAGGGGGCACAGATACGCAGTATTTT.